This T cell receptor (beta chain) was identified during a study of T and B cells in COVID-19 patients. In the study overall: Peripheral blood came from COVID-19 patients with active infection or after recovery.

From blood, about 250-500 ng of genomic DNA served as TRB template. BIOMED2 TRB-A/B primer pools were used in multiplex TRB PCR. TCRdb re-analysed the multiplex PCR reads in MiXCR, keeping a single row per CDR3 protein. This sample has some 4,000 distinct CDR3 sequences, with 23% found just once. CDR1 is KGHSH, CDR2 LQKENI, per germline. The length of the CDR3 is 14 residues. The junction had 3 bases not matched to a gene; V was cut back by 3 bases and J by 3 bases. This sequence was found in a human donor with active COVID-19. The sequencing input was blood. V gene TRBV18 combines with J gene TRBJ1-2, with 8 bases that match TRBD1. The CDR3 region is CASSPDRADYGYTF. As DNA, the CDR3 is TGTGCCAGCTCACCGGACAGGGCGGACTATGGCTACACCTTC.